This T cell receptor beta chain was profiled in a study of human T cells and chemical hapten exposure. Study background: Enrolled patients were predominantly female and had alopecia areata, totalis or universalis. Small volume differences among pooled libraries mainly caused per-sample TCR yield variation. Findings and caveats of the study: Donors had alopecia, so their immune response may differ from healthy people's.

This clonotype came up many times. Its specificity is not known. MiXCR, applied by TCRdb to the RACE reads, yields one record per CDR3 protein. This repertoire shows about 380,000 distinct CDR3 sequences, approximately 4.4% found once; its top ten account for approximately 2.1%. This sample's time point: patch test 1, 2 weeks after DPC sensitization. Treatment specified: therapeutic diphenylcyclopropenone sensitization with weekly scalp DPC. Germline loops: CDR1 SGHVS, CDR2 FQNEAQ. CDR3 length: 17 residues. V lost 5 bases, J lost 0 bases, and 9 bases stayed unmatched. This clonotype was obtained from a woman between 50 and 59 years old with alopecia areata. Some clones in this sample may be carry-over from other donors' samples. The chain couples TRBV7-8 to TRBJ1-1; TRBD1 matches 10 bases. The sequenced sample was whole blood, obtained in connection with sensitization to the hapten diphenylcyclopropenone (DPC). The CDR3 DNA reads TGTGCCAGCAGCCCTGGACAGGGGGGCCCTTTGAACACTGAAGCTTTCTTT. This encodes CASSPGQGGPLNTEAFF.